One T cell receptor beta chain is described in this entry. The data belong to a study of cytomegalovirus exposure and HLA in healthy donors. The CDR3 is 15 residues long. Germline V gene data show CDR1 as SGHTA and CDR2 as FQGNSA. After removal of 8 bases from V and 4 bases from J, the junction contained 11 bases not matched to a gene. Primers for the PCR totalled 60 Vbeta and 13 Jbeta. Measured with immunoSEQ multiplex PCR; TCRdb has only the in-frame clones, and not every one. The table includes 120,000 to 150,000 clones, 65% to 85% detected once. Sequenced: PBMCs. This chain uses TRBV7-2 with TRBJ2-1; 7 positions match TRBD2. This sequence originates from a middle-aged woman in good health and CMV-seropositive. The DNA for the CDR3 is TGTGCCAGCGGCAGAGCGGGAACGGGATACAATGAGCAGTTCTTC. This translates into CASGRAGTGYNEQFF.